Listed below are T cell receptor beta chains from one sample, sequenced in a study of glioma-infiltrating T cells after dendritic cell vaccination. The protocol was immunoSEQ multiplex PCR, while the TCRdb copy is restricted to in-frame clones and leaves out a portion. The sample holds over 65,000 clones, roughly 85% seen once. The sequencing used blood, collected after dendritic cell vaccination. The receptors derive from a human donor with glioblastoma. CDR3s include the opening cysteine and the closing phenylalanine or tryptophan. Each record gives: V gene, J gene, CDR3 protein.

V gene: TRBV18; J gene: TRBJ2-3; CDR3 protein: CASSPLSGGGGTDTQYF
V gene: TRBV5-6; J gene: TRBJ2-7; CDR3 protein: CASSLLPGGLEQYF
V gene: TRBV7-2; J gene: TRBJ2-7; CDR3 protein: CASSRASDSYYEQYF
V gene: TRBV19; J gene: TRBJ2-5; CDR3 protein: CASSIDLGAQETQYF
V gene: TRBV10-3; J gene: TRBJ1-2; CDR3 protein: CASSYTGTGSDGYTF
V gene: TRBV5-4; J gene: TRBJ2-1; CDR3 protein: CASSLERFNEQFF
V gene: TRBV7-9; J gene: TRBJ1-5; CDR3 protein: CASSFGGPQHF
V gene: TRBV29-1; J gene: TRBJ2-3; CDR3 protein: CSGALQGARDTQYF
V gene: TRBV6-5; J gene: TRBJ2-4; CDR3 protein: CASSYSGRRDIQYF
V gene: TRBV7-3; J gene: TRBJ2-7; CDR3 protein: CASSLGTGGTSSYEQYF
V gene: TRBV28; J gene: TRBJ2-7; CDR3 protein: CASSLGGSDDYEQYF
V gene: TRBV18; J gene: TRBJ1-2; CDR3 protein: CASSQGQDYGYTF
V gene: TRBV7-8; J gene: TRBJ1-4; CDR3 protein: CASSSGTGIKKLFF
V gene: TRBV30; J gene: TRBJ1-4; CDR3 protein: CAWSVPKGRGKFF
V gene: TRBV30; J gene: TRBJ1-3; CDR3 protein: CAWSVWGTSAGNTIYF
V gene: TRBV18; J gene: TRBJ2-5; CDR3 protein: CASSPRTGRETQYF
V gene: TRBV27; J gene: TRBJ2-5; CDR3 protein: CASSLSRPWTIEEETQYF
V gene: TRBV9; J gene: TRBJ1-5; CDR3 protein: CASSVDGGKPQHF
V gene: TRBV27; J gene: TRBJ2-1; CDR3 protein: CASNNRLSYNEQFF
V gene: TRBV5-1; J gene: TRBJ2-3; CDR3 protein: CASSLASSGRSTDTQYF
V gene: TRBV4-1; J gene: TRBJ1-2; CDR3 protein: CASSRQGAPNFNGYTF
V gene: TRBV6-5; J gene: TRBJ1-2; CDR3 protein: CASSYGREVSYGYTF